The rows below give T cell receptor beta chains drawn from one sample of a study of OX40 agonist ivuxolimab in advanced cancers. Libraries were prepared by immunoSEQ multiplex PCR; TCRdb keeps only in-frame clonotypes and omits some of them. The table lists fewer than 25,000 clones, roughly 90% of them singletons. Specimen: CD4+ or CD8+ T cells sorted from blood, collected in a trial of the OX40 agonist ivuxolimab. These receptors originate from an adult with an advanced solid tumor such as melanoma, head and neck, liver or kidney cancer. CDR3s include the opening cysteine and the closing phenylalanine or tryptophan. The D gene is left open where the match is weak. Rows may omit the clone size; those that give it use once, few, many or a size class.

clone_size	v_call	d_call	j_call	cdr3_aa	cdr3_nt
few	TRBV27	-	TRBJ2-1	CASRAGTAYNEQFF	TGTGCCAGCAGAGCCGGGACTGCCTACAATGAGCAGTTCTTC
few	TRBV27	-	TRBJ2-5	CASSLGLYQETQYF	TGTGCCAGCAGTTTAGGACTGTACCAAGAGACCCAGTACTTC
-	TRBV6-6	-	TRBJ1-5	CASSLDNSNQPQHF	TGTGCCAGCAGCCTAGACAATAGCAATCAGCCCCAGCATTTT
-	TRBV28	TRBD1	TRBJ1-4	CASREGTDTATNEKLFF	TGTGCCAGCAGGGAAGGGACAGACACTGCAACTAATGAAAAACTGTTTTTT
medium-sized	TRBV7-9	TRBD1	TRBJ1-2	CASSPGQGDYTF	TGTGCCAGCAGCCCGGGACAGGGAGACTACACCTTC
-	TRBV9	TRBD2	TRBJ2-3	CASSVPLLAGGADTQYF	TGTGCCAGCAGCGTACCCCTATTAGCGGGAGGGGCAGATACGCAGTATTTT
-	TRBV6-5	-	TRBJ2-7	CASRIDGGSHEQYF	TGTGCCAGCAGGATTGACGGAGGGAGCCACGAGCAGTACTTC
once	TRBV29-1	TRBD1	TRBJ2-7	CSITGTVDPYEQYF	TGCAGCATAACCGGGACAGTTGACCCCTACGAGCAGTACTTC
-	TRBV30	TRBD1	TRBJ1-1	CAWKYGQGGTEAFF	TGTGCCTGGAAATACGGACAGGGAGGGACTGAAGCTTTCTTT
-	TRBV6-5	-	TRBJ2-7	CASTPSSSYEQYF	TGTGCCAGCACGCCTAGCTCTTCCTACGAGCAGTACTTC
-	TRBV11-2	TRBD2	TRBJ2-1	CASSLVPGLAYNEQFF	TGTGCCAGCAGCTTAGTCCCGGGACTAGCCTACAATGAGCAGTTCTTC
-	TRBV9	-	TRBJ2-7	CASSHGDEEQYF	TGTGCCAGCAGCCACGGGGATGAAGAGCAGTACTTC
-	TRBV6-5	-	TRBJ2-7	CASSYLNRATYEQYF	TGTGCCAGCAGTTACCTAAACAGGGCGACCTACGAGCAGTACTTC
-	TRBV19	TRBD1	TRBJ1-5	CASREETGAFNQPQHF	TGTGCCAGTAGAGAAGAGACAGGGGCCTTCAATCAGCCCCAGCATTTT
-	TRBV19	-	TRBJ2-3	CASSIGVNTQYF	TGTGCCAGTAGTATAGGCGTCAATACGCAGTATTTT
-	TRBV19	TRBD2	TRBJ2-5	CASSMGLAERQETQYF	TGTGCCAGTAGTATGGGACTAGCGGAACGACAAGAGACCCAGTACTTC
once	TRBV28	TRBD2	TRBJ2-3	CASSERGSTDTQYF	TGTGCCAGCAGTGAGCGGGGTAGCACAGATACGCAGTATTTT
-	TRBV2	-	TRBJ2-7	CASSYRVYEQYF	TGTGCCAGCAGTTACAGGGTCTACGAGCAGTACTTC
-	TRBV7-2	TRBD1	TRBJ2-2	CASSTRDRVAGELFF	TGTGCCAGCAGCACCCGGGACAGGGTTGCCGGGGAGCTGTTTTTT
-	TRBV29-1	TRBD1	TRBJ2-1	CSVRRTGPYEQFF	TGCAGCGTACGCAGGACAGGCCCCTATGAGCAGTTCTTC
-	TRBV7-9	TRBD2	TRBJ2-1	CASSLGLAVGPHYNEQFF	TGTGCCAGCAGCTTAGGACTAGCGGTAGGCCCCCATTACAATGAGCAGTTCTTC
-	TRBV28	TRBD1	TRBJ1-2	CASSPDRVNYGYTF	TGTGCCAGCAGTCCCGACAGGGTGAACTATGGCTACACCTTC
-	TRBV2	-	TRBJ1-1	CASSDGTNTEAFF	TGTGCCAGCAGTGATGGGACGAACACTGAAGCTTTCTTT
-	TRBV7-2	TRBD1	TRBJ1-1	CASSTRTGGVGNTEAFF	TGTGCCAGCAGCACCCGGACAGGGGGCGTTGGTAACACTGAAGCTTTCTTT
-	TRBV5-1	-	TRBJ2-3	CASSLETSRTDTQYF	TGCGCCAGCAGCTTGGAGACTAGTCGCACAGATACGCAGTATTTT
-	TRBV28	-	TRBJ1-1	CASSLLGEGQTKAEAFF	TGTGCCAGCAGTTTACTAGGAGAAGGCCAGACTAAGGCTGAAGCTTTCTTT